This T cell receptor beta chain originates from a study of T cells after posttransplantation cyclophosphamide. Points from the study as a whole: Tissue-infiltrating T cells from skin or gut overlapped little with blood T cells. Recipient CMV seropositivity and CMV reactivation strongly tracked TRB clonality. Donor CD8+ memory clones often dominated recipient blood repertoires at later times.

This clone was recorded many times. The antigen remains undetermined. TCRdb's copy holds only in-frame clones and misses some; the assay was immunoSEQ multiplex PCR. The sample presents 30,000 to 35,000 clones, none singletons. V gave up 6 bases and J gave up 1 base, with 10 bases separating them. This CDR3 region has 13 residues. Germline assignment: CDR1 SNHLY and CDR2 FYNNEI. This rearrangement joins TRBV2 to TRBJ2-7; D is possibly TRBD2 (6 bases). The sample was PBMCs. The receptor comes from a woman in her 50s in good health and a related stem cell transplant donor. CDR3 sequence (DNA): TGTGCCAGCAGGGGGACTTTTTCCTACGAGCAGTACTTC. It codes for CASRGTFSYEQYF. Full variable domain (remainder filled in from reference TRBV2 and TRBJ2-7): EPEVTQTPSHQVTQMGQEVILRCVPISNHLYFYWYRQILGQKVEFLVSFYNNEISEKSEIFDDQFSVERPDGSNFTLKIRSTKLEDSAMYFCASRGTFSYEQYFGPGTRLTVT.